The T cell receptor (beta chain) under discussion was sequenced for a study of CDR3 diversity in severe acne. TCRdb ran MiXCR on the PCR reads and lists one entry per CDR3 protein. This table holds around 85,000 distinct CDR3 sequences, 49% found once. A word on this clonotype: Since a much larger clone is just one base distant, this may be a read error.

The CDR3 is made up of 18 amino acids. Germline V CDR1 and CDR2: SGHVS, FNYEAQ. The chain combines TRBV7-6 with TRBJ2-3, with 11 bases that match TRBD2. The source is a male donor with severe acne vulgaris. The sample taken for sequencing was blood. In DNA, the CDR3 is TGTGCCAGCGGCTTAGCCCTCCGCACTAGCGGGAGAGCGGATACGCAGTATTTT. The encoded protein is CASGLALRTSGRADTQYF. Full variable domain (outside the CDR3, taken from reference TRBV7-6 and TRBJ2-3): GAGVSQSPRYKVTKRGQDVALRCDPISGHVSLYWYRQALGQGPEFLTYFNYEAQQDKSGLPNDRFSAERPEGSISTLTIQRTEQRDSAMYRCASGLALRTSGRADTQYFGPGTRLTVL.